The next 15 T cell receptor beta chains were all read from a single sample in a study of T cell repertoires in cytomegalovirus infection. One entry per CDR3 protein results from TCRdb running MiXCR on the reads. The profile shows 480,000 or so distinct CDR3 sequences, over 9% of them singletons. The source material was PBMCs. The source of these receptors is a human donor in good health (CMV status not recorded). Some clones in this sample may be carry-over from other donors' samples.

The chain employs TRBV20-1 and TRBJ2-5, with D perhaps being TRBD1 or TRBD2 (5 bases each). Trimming took off 6 bases at V and 4 bases at J, with 12 bases between the two ends. The germline CDR1 and CDR2 sequences are DFQATT and SNEGSKA (reference sequence). The CDR3 runs to 12 residues. The chain's CDR3 is CSATGAVETQYF. The DNA of the CDR3 is TGCAGTGCAACCGGGGCCGTAGAGACCCAGTACTTC.

This clonotype was seen more than once but under ten times. The chain carries TRBV14 and TRBJ1-1; no clear D. Germline V gene lookup returns CDR1 SGHDN and CDR2 FVKESK. The CDR3 has 12 amino acids. The germline V and J ends were trimmed by 4 bases and 4 bases, with 7 bases remaining between them. This CDR3 is CASSPIFTEAFF. The CDR3 DNA sequence: TGTGCCAGCAGCCCAATATTCACTGAAGCTTTCTTT.

This clonotype was counted ten times or more. The chain carries TRBV5-4 and TRBJ2-1; 8 bases align to TRBD2. The V and J ends lost 5 bases and 0 bases, in that order; junction bases with no gene match: 7. This CDR3 comprises 16 residues. Looked up from germline, CDR1 is SGHNT and CDR2 is YYREEE (reference sequence). The CDR3 is CASRFGGGSSYNEQFF. The CDR3, as DNA: TGTGCCAGCAGATTTGGCGGGGGGAGCTCCTACAATGAGCAGTTCTTC.

The table lists this clonotype with many counts. The V and J genes are TRBV28 and TRBJ2-5; 12 positions match TRBD2. There are 21 residues in the CDR3. CDR1 MDHEN and CDR2 SYDVKM come from the germline V gene. Trimming took 4 bases from V and 1 from J; bases not matched to a gene: 19. The CDR3, as DNA: TGTGCCAGCAGTTCCTCAACCTACCGACTAGCGGGAGATTACCTCCAAGAGACCCAGTACTTC. Amino acid sequence: CASSSSTYRLAGDYLQETQYF.

This clonotype has at least ten counts. The V and J genes are TRBV20-1 and TRBJ2-5, with TRBD1 as a possible D gene (6 bases). V was cut by 6 bases and J by 0 bases, with 20 bases left in between. The germline V gene encodes CDR1 DFQATT and CDR2 SNEGSKA (reference sequence). The CDR3 length is 16 residues. CDR3: CSALGRTDKYQETQYF. The CDR3 DNA follows: TGCAGTGCCCTAGGAAGGACAGATAAGTACCAAGAGACCCAGTACTTC.

V and J are TRBV11-3 and TRBJ1-4, with D uncertain. The CDR3 covers 14 residues. Per germline, CDR1 SGHNT and CDR2 YENEEA. V was pared by 4 bases and J by 8 bases, with 14 bases between. In DNA form, the CDR3 reads TGTGCCAGCAGCTCCAGAGGGAGTAAGGAAAAACTGTTTTTT. It specifies CASSSRGSKEKLFF.

In this sample, this clonotype turned up many times. V gene TRBV7-3 combines with J gene TRBJ2-2; D is uncertain. V lost 5 bases and J lost 5, with 12 bases in between. The CDR3 is 14 amino acids. Germline V gene lookup returns CDR1 SGHTA and CDR2 FQGTGA. This chain's CDR3 is CASSPKPETGELFF. CDR3 coding DNA: TGTGCCAGCAGCCCCAAGCCGGAAACCGGGGAGCTGTTTTTT. The full variable domain, its missing parts supplied by reference TRBV7-3 and TRBJ2-2, is GAGVSQTPSNKVTEKGKYVELRCDPISGHTALYWYRQSLGQGPEFLIYFQGTGAADDSGLPNDRFFAVRPEGSVSTLKIQRTERGDSAVYLCASSPKPETGELFFGEGSRLTVL.

The V and J genes are TRBV18 and TRBJ2-1, with 10 bases fitting TRBD2. The CDR3 totals 15 residues. CDR1 is KGHSH and CDR2 is LQKENI in the germline V gene. J was trimmed by 5 bases and V by 10 bases; bases with no gene match: 11. CDR3: CATAKGLASNNEQFF. The DNA of the CDR3 is TGTGCCACCGCGAAGGGACTAGCGTCCAACAATGAGCAGTTCTTC.

Regarding this clonotype: This may stem from a read error, because a much larger clone lies one nucleotide away. This chain joins TRBV5-1 and TRBJ2-1; D might be TRBD1 (7 bases). The CDR3 sequence is 16 residues long. Germline V gene lookup returns CDR1 SGHRS and CDR2 YFSETQ. With 4 bases removed from V and 3 bases from J, the gap between germline ends came to 17 bases. In DNA, the CDR3 is TGCGCCAGCAGCCAGGGGGAGGCTAGCTTCTACAATGAGCAGTTCTTC. It is translated as CASSQGEASFYNEQFF.

The chain links TRBV5-1 to TRBJ1-1, with 7 bases identical to TRBD1. The CDR3 length is 14 residues. In germline, CDR1 is SGHRS, CDR2 YFSETQ. The V gene end was trimmed by 0 bases and the J gene end by 10 bases; junction bases not matched to a gene: 9. Here the CDR3 DNA reads TGCGCCAGCAGCTTGGCCCCCCGACAGGGCATAGCTTTCTTT. It translates to CASSLAPRQGIAFF.

This clonotype was counted many times. The gene calls are TRBV20-1 and TRBJ2-4; 7 bases align to TRBD1. The germline V gene has CDR1 DFQATT and CDR2 SNEGSKA (reference sequence). Trimming removed 5 bases from V and 2 bases from J; junction bases left unmatched: 9. The CDR3 covers 15 residues. The CDR3 nucleotides read TGCAGTGCTGGACAGACAGGGTTAACCAAAAACATTCAGTACTTC. It specifies CSAGQTGLTKNIQYF.

This clonotype was seen ten or more times. The genes are TRBV12-3 or TRBV12-4 and TRBJ2-1, with D hard to call. V lost 5 bases to trimming and J lost 4 bases, with 18 bases between them. This CDR3 region has 16 residues. The CDR3 DNA reads TGTGCCAGCAGTCCCGAACTCCAGCACATATACAATGAGCAGTTCTTC. This encodes CASSPELQHIYNEQFF.

This clonotype was observed many times. The chain has TRBV12-3 or TRBV12-4 and TRBJ2-2, with D hard to call. The CDR3 sequence is 14 residues long. Trimming stripped 1 base from V and 4 bases from J, with 7 bases between. For the CDR3, the DNA is TGTGCCAGCAGTTTAGAACAGACCACCGGGGAGCTGTTTTTT. Its protein is CASSLEQTTGELFF.

This clonotype was seen many times. The chain uses TRBV6-1 and TRBJ2-1; the D gene is possibly TRBD2 (6 bases). CDR1 and CDR2 (germline): MNHNS, SASEGT. V shed 1 base and J shed 3 bases, with 13 bases lying between them. The CDR3 length is 16 residues. Here the CDR3 reads CASSEGGSGRYNEQFF. CDR3 nucleotides: TGTGCCAGCAGTGAAGGGGGTAGCGGCCGCTACAATGAGCAGTTCTTC.

This clonotype was counted ten times or more. The chain couples TRBV7-2 to TRBJ2-6, with 7 bases fitting TRBD2. Germline loops: CDR1 SGHTA, CDR2 FQGNSA. The CDR3 covers 15 residues. With 6 bases clipped from V and 0 bases from J, the junction kept 2 bases outside the gene matches. The CDR3 DNA reads TGTGCCAGCAGGCCGGGGGGCTCTGGGGCCAACGTCCTGACTTTC. Its protein product is CASRPGGSGANVLTF.